This T cell receptor (beta chain) originates from a study of human T cells and chemical hapten exposure. Overall study findings and caveats: TCRs above 1 in 1000 frequency did not change with DPC sensitization.

Regarding time point: patch test 2, 6 weeks after DPC sensitization. Treatment in this sample: therapeutic diphenylcyclopropenone sensitization with weekly scalp DPC. The donor pool consisted of alopecia patients aged 18 to 70 years, considered suitable for DPC. Total RNA came from unfractionated whole blood. The library attached unique molecular identifiers to individual cDNA molecules. MiXCR was run by TCRdb on the RACE reads, yielding one entry per CDR3 protein. In the table there are some 42,000 distinct CDR3 sequences, around 10% of which are singletons. Germline V gene data show CDR1 as DFQATT and CDR2 as SNEGSKA (reference sequence). The germline V and J ends were trimmed by 3 bases and 2 bases, with 17 bases remaining between them. This CDR3 is built from 15 residues. This clonotype was recorded many times. The antigen is undetermined.

The TCR sequence derives from a woman aged 40 to 50 with alopecia areata. Some clones in this sample may be carry-over from other donors' samples. The material was whole blood, obtained in connection with sensitization to the hapten diphenylcyclopropenone (DPC). The V and J genes are TRBV20-1 and TRBJ2-7, with a weak D call TRBD1 (6 bases). The DNA of the CDR3 is TGCAGTGCTAGGAGGGACACCCCTACGACCTACGAGCAGTACTTC. This gives the protein CSARRDTPTTYEQYF.